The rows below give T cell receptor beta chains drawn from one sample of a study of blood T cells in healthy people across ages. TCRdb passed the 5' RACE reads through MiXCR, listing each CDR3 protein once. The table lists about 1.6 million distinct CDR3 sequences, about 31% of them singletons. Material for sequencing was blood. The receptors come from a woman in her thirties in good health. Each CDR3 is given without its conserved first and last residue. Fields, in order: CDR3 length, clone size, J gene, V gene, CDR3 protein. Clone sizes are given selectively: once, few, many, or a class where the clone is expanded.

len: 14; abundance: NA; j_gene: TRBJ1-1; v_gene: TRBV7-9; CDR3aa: ASSFTAGRGNTEAF
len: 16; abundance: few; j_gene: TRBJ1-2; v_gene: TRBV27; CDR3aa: ASSAHNPGQGGNYGYT
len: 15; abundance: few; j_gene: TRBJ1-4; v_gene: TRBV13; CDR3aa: ASSFKTPGQRNEKLF
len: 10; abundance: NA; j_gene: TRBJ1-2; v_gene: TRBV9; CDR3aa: ASSVGVTGYT
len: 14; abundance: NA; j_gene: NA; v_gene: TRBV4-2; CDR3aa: ASSQEGLNPSDEQY
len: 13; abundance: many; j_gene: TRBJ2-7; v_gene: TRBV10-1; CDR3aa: ASSESTGPPYEQY
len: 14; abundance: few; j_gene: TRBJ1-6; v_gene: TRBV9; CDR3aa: ASSDGGGAYNSPLH
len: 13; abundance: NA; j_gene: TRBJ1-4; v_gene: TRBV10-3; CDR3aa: ATKGSSATNEKLF
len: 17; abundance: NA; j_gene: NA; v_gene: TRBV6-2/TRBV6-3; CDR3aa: ASSLRTSGSDSAKNIQY
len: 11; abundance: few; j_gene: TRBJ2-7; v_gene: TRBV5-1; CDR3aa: ASSLAGEGEQY
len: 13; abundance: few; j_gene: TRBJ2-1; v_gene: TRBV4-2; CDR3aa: ASSQGAYSSNEQF
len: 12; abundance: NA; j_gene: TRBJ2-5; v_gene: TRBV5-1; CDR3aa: ASRYTTGGETQY
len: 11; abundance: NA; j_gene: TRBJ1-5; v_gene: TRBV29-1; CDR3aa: SVATNQNQPQH
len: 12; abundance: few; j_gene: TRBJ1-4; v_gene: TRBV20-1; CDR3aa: SARGGRTGEKLF